The 23 T cell receptor beta chains below come from one sample, sequenced in a study of T cells in Graves' hyperthyroidism and ophthalmopathy. Amplified TCR beta CDR3 regions derived from RNA transcripts. Initially, a first-round RT-PCR of the TCR CDR3 employed the HTBI primer set. TCRdb ran MiXCR on the multiplex PCR reads and lists one entry per CDR3 protein. The data show under 350,000 distinct CDR3 sequences, about 17% seen once. The sequencing sample was made of blood. These receptors came from a woman in her sixties or seventies with Graves' ophthalmopathy.

V gene TRBV5-4 combines with J gene TRBJ2-2; no clear D. Trimming pared 5 bases from V and 4 bases from J, leaving 18 bases between. Germline CDR1 reads SGHNT; CDR2 reads YYREEE (reference sequence). The CDR3 length is 16 residues. CDR3 sequence: CASRSDPKVPTGELFF. The CDR3 bases are TGTGCCAGCAGATCGGACCCGAAGGTTCCCACCGGGGAGCTGTTTTTT.

Details on this clonotype: Germline is not matched at one junction end, which may reflect a read error. V and J are TRBV2 and TRBJ1-6, with no clear D. The CDR3 is 12 amino acids. The V gene's germline CDR1 is SNHLY and CDR2 FYNNEI. The CDR3 spells CAIQRDNSPRHF. The CDR3, as DNA: TGTGCCATCCAGAGGGATAATTCACCCCGCCACTTT.

Remarks on this clonotype: A much larger clone lies a single base off, so this may be a read error. The chain joins TRBV20-1 to TRBJ2-2; 14 bases map to TRBD2. Germline CDR1 reads DFQATT; CDR2 reads SNEGSKA (reference sequence). This CDR3 spans 15 amino acids. V shed 4 bases, J shed 9 bases, and the junction held 7 bases outside the gene matches. CDR3 loop: CSATGLAGGTRELFF. The CDR3 nucleotides are TGCAGTGCTACCGGACTAGCGGGAGGTACCCGGGAGCTGTTTTTT.

The CDR3 region is CASSYSSSYEQFF. In DNA, the CDR3 is TGTGCCAGCAGTTACAGTAGCAGCTATGAGCAGTTCTTC. The chain employs TRBV6-5 and TRBJ2-1; D call uncertain. The ends were cut back, 2 bases at V and 8 bases at J, with 10 bases in the middle. CDR1 is MNHEY, CDR2 SVGAGI, per germline. CDR3 size: 13 residues.

This clonotype occurred many times. V is TRBV12-3 or TRBV12-4 and J is TRBJ2-7; D is unresolved. The V end was cut by 5 bases, the J end by 0 bases, with 14 bases between. This CDR3 is 15 amino acids long. The CDR3 here is CASSPGETSSYEQYF. The CDR3 DNA is TGTGCCAGCAGTCCCGGAGAAACGAGCTCCTACGAGCAGTACTTC.

This clonotype came up many times. The J gene is TRBJ2-7, the V gene TRBV7-2; maybe TRBD1 (5 bases). Germline CDR1 is SGHTA and CDR2 is FQGNSA. This CDR3 spans 14 amino acids. Trimming removed 1 base from V and 4 bases from J, with 11 bases in between. The CDR3 DNA reads as TGTGCCAGCAGCTTAGAGGCAGGGTATTACGAGCAGTACTTC. Its translation is CASSLEAGYYEQYF.

The chain recombines TRBV7-9 with TRBJ2-7, with TRBD1 matching 9 bases. CDR3 length: 15 residues. Germline CDR1 and CDR2: SEHNR and FQNEAQ (reference sequence). V shed 3 bases and J 6 bases; nucleotides not matched to a gene: 9. CDR3 nucleotides: TGTGCCAGCAGCTTTGCCGGGACAGGGATCCCCGAGCAGTACTTC. Translation gives CASSFAGTGIPEQYF.

In its sample, this clonotype was seen many times. The chain joins TRBV29-1 to TRBJ1-1; D possibly corresponds to TRBD1 (5 bases). This CDR3 contains 14 residues. Germline CDR1 SQVTM, CDR2 ANQGSEA. With 1 base removed from V and 5 bases from J, the gap between germline ends came to 14 bases. The CDR3 bases are TGCAGCGTTGAAGGGTTACGCGGGGGGACTGAAGCTTTCTTT. The encoded protein is CSVEGLRGGTEAFF.

This clonotype was observed at least ten times. V usage is TRBV12-3 or TRBV12-4 and J usage is TRBJ1-2, with 9 bases fitting TRBD1. Germline trimming cut 5 bases from V and 7 bases from J; bases unmatched to any gene: 11. This CDR3 is built from 15 residues. The CDR3 loop reads CASSPGQGPRFGYTF. The CDR3 coding sequence is TGTGCCAGCAGTCCAGGACAGGGGCCCAGGTTTGGCTACACCTTC.

The sample holds a few counts of this clonotype. This chain links TRBV5-1 with TRBJ2-2, with 10 bases lining up with TRBD2. This CDR3 has 17 residues. Trimming at V came to 2 bases and at J to 2 bases, leaving 6 bases not matched to a gene. The V gene's germline CDR1 is SGHRS and CDR2 YFSETQ. CDR3 nucleotides: TGCGCCAGCAGCTTCCGGACTAGCGGAGCCAACACCGGGGAGCTGTTTTTT. Amino acid sequence: CASSFRTSGANTGELFF.

Comments on this clonotype: A much larger clone differs by one base, so this may be a read error. This chain connects TRBV29-1 to TRBJ2-3; D tentatively fits TRBD1 or TRBD2 (5 bases each). This CDR3 is built from 14 residues. Germline CDR1 and CDR2: SQVTM and ANQGSEA. V lost 3 bases, J lost 11 bases, and 21 bases lay in between. The CDR3 coding sequence is TGCAGCGTTGAGGCAGGGACCAGCCGTCAGGAGCAGTATTTT. It codes for CSVEAGTSRQEQYF.

A few counts support this clonotype. The chain employs TRBV27 and TRBJ2-2; the match to TRBD1 covers 12 bases. Per germline, CDR1 MNHEY and CDR2 SMNVEV (reference sequence). CDR3 length: 15 amino acids. With 8 bases clipped from V and 7 bases from J, the junction kept 8 bases outside the gene matches. The CDR3 sequence: CASRGTGGLVGELFF. The CDR3 DNA follows: TGTGCCAGCCGAGGGACAGGGGGCTTGGTCGGGGAGCTGTTTTTT.

This clonotype was observed at least ten times. The CDR3 nucleotides read TGTGCCAGCAGTCCAGAACACCTTAGCAATCAGCCCCAGCATTTT. This gives the protein CASSPEHLSNQPQHF. The V and J genes are TRBV12-3 or TRBV12-4 and TRBJ1-5; D is undetermined. The CDR3 totals 15 residues. Trimming cost V 5 bases and J 0 bases, with 11 bases left between them.

The rearrangement joins TRBV7-2 to TRBJ1-1; D gene unclear. Trimming shortened V by 0 bases and J by 2 bases, and 7 bases separated the two germline ends. This CDR3 spans 14 amino acids. Germline V gene data show CDR1 as SGHTA and CDR2 as FQGNSA. The CDR3 DNA sequence: TGTGCCAGCAGCTTAGCCAGGTCCAACACTGAAGCTTTCTTT. Translated, it gives CASSLARSNTEAFF.

This clonotype occurred a few times. The genes are TRBV6-1 and TRBJ1-2, with D hard to call. In germline, CDR1 is MNHNS, CDR2 SASEGT. The CDR3 runs to 15 residues. Deletions cut 5 bases from V and 2 bases from J, with 15 bases between. The CDR3 coding sequence is TGTGCCAGCAGTTCCCTGGCTGAGCTGAACTATGGCTACACCTTC. Residues: CASSSLAELNYGYTF.

This clonotype was seen more than once but under ten times. The chain is built from TRBV30 and TRBJ1-5; possible D gene TRBD1, 5 bases. V lost 3 bases and J lost 0, with 12 bases in between. The CDR3 covers 15 residues. Germline V gives CDR1 GTSNPN, CDR2 SVGIG (reference sequence). CDR3 bases: TGTGCCTGGAGGATGACAGAGTATAGCAATCAGCCCCAGCATTTT. Its translation is CAWRMTEYSNQPQHF.

This clonotype was counted only a few times. The chain has TRBV6-1 and TRBJ1-4; no clear D gene. Germline V gives CDR1 MNHNS, CDR2 SASEGT. The CDR3 contains 14 residues. V dropped 5 bases and J dropped 6 bases, with 13 bases sitting between them. The CDR3 DNA reads as TGTGCCAGCAGTCAGCCGGGAGGGTATGAAAAACTGTTTTTT. It codes for CASSQPGGYEKLFF.

The chain carries TRBV6-1 and TRBJ1-5; D not certain. Trimming pared 8 bases from V and 1 base from J, leaving 15 bases between. The CDR3 totals 15 residues. Germline V gene data show CDR1 as MNHNS and CDR2 as SASEGT. In DNA, the CDR3 is TGTGCCAGCGGCCGTGCGGGAGAAAGCAATCAGCCCCAGCATTTT. This codes for CASGRAGESNQPQHF.

This clonotype was counted between two and nine times. The chain uses TRBV15 and TRBJ2-1; 7 nucleotides line up with TRBD2. V gave up 7 bases and J gave up 3 bases; unmatched junction bases: 6. This CDR3 contains 14 residues. The germline V gene encodes CDR1 LNHNV and CDR2 YYDKDF (reference sequence). CDR3 region: CATIRDYDYNEQFF. Written as DNA, the CDR3 is TGTGCCACCATCCGGGACTATGACTACAATGAGCAGTTCTTC.

About this clonotype: Given a much more abundant clone one base away, this may be a read error. For the CDR3, the DNA is TGTGCCAGCACTACGGGGGGCGCTGGGGCCAACGTCCTGACTTTC. Translating it yields CASTTGGAGANVLTF. This chain connects TRBV10-3 to TRBJ2-6, with D perhaps TRBD2 (7 bases). The CDR3 has 15 amino acids. V dropped 10 bases and J dropped 2 bases, with 15 bases sitting between them. CDR1 and CDR2 (germline): ENHRY, SYGVKD.

This clonotype was observed many times. The chain uses TRBV7-2 and TRBJ2-5, with 10 bases that match TRBD2. Germline trimming cut 5 bases from V and 6 bases from J; bases unmatched to any gene: 12. The CDR3 is 16 residues long. Germline V gene sequence: CDR1 SGHTA, CDR2 FQGNSA. The CDR3 loop is CASSPPPAGGPKTQYF. The CDR3 DNA reads TGTGCCAGCAGCCCCCCCCCAGCGGGAGGGCCGAAGACCCAGTACTTC.

This clonotype came up many times. The chain couples TRBV7-3 to TRBJ2-1; D is ambiguous. Germline-derived CDR1 and CDR2 are SGHTA and FQGTGA. V was cut by 3 bases and J by 5 bases, with 8 bases left in between. The CDR3 sequence is 13 residues long. The CDR3 here is CASSFGRNNEQFF. The CDR3 nucleotides are TGTGCCAGCAGCTTTGGCAGGAACAATGAGCAGTTCTTC.

This clonotype was recorded a few times. The chain employs TRBV20-1 and TRBJ2-3, with no clear D. This CDR3 comprises 14 residues. V shed 0 bases and J shed 2 bases, with 9 bases lying between them. Looked up from germline, CDR1 is DFQATT and CDR2 is SNEGSKA (reference sequence). The chain's CDR3 is CSAREVGNTDTQYF. CDR3 DNA: TGCAGTGCTAGAGAGGTGGGGAACACAGATACGCAGTATTTT.